A selection of T cell receptor beta chains follows, all from one sample in a study of human T cells and chemical hapten exposure. TCRdb reprocessed the RACE reads via MiXCR and lists one record per CDR3 protein. The sample consists of approximately 60,000 distinct CDR3 sequences, approximately 10% of them appearing once. The specimen was whole blood, collected in connection with sensitization to the hapten diphenylcyclopropenone (DPC). The receptors were gathered from a man aged 35 to 55 with alopecia areata. Some clones in this sample may be carry-over from other donors' samples. Both conserved end residues are part of each CDR3. The D gene is left open where the match is weak. Not every row has a clone size; where given, it reads once, few, many or a size class.

abundance	v_gene	d_gene	len	j_gene	CDR3aa	CDR3nt
NA	TRBV20-1	TRBD1	16	TRBJ2-6	CSAGTGAEAGANVLTF	TGCAGTGCTGGGACAGGGGCCGAGGCCGGGGCCAACGTCCTGACTTTC
few	TRBV5-5	NA	12	TRBJ2-1	CASSSFYNEQFF	TGTGCCAGCAGCTCATTTTACAATGAGCAGTTCTTC
NA	TRBV6-1	NA	14	TRBJ1-2	CASSERHGIYGYTF	TGTGCCAGCAGTGAAAGGCACGGAATCTATGGCTACACCTTC
few	TRBV7-9	NA	13	TRBJ2-4	CASSPPGENIQYF	TGTGCCAGCAGCCCCCCCGGGGAAAACATTCAGTACTTC
many	TRBV20-1	TRBD2	17	TRBJ2-2	CSARTLAGGLGTGELFF	TGCAGTGCCCGAACCCTAGCGGGAGGGTTAGGCACCGGGGAGCTGTTTTTT
many	TRBV3-1	TRBD2	15	TRBJ2-7	CASSPVGLAGGEQYF	TGTGCCAGCAGCCCAGTGGGACTAGCGGGAGGCGAGCAGTACTTC
few	TRBV10-3	NA	15	TRBJ2-2	CAISESMDYTGELFF	TGTGCCATCAGTGAGTCCATGGACTACACCGGGGAGCTGTTTTTT
NA	TRBV7-9	TRBD2	16	TRBJ2-5	CASSSSGTSGGVTQYF	TGTGCCAGCAGCTCCTCCGGGACTAGCGGGGGGGTGACCCAGTACTTC
NA	TRBV5-1	TRBD1	19	TRBJ1-3	CASSLESAAGGVSGNTIYF	TGCGCCAGCAGCTTGGAGTCTGCGGCAGGGGGCGTATCTGGAAACACCATATATTTT
few	TRBV10-3	NA	13	TRBJ1-3	CAIGRQLGTTIYF	TGTGCCATCGGTAGGCAGCTAGGAACCACCATATATTTT
NA	TRBV6-2/TRBV6-3	NA	13	TRBJ1-1	CASSYRGGPEAFF	TGTGCCAGCAGTTACAGAGGGGGACCTGAAGCTTTCTTT
NA	TRBV11-2	NA	14	TRBJ2-3	CASSLLLNRDTQYF	TGTGCCAGCAGCTTACTGCTAAACCGGGATACGCAGTATTTT
many	TRBV12-3/TRBV12-4	NA	13	TRBJ1-1	CASSLRHSEGAFF	TGTGCCAGCAGTTTAAGACACTCGGAAGGAGCTTTCTTT
many	TRBV12-3/TRBV12-4	TRBD1	15	TRBJ2-2	CASSPGQLDTGELFF	TGTGCCAGCAGCCCGGGACAGCTAGACACCGGGGAGCTGTTTTTT
NA	TRBV28	NA	14	TRBJ1-2	CASSLSGVGYGYTF	TGTGCCAGCAGTTTATCGGGGGTAGGCTATGGCTACACCTTC
NA	TRBV28	NA	14	TRBJ1-5	CASCPPPRNQPQHF	TGTGCCAGCTGCCCGCCCCCTCGCAATCAGCCCCAGCATTTT
many	TRBV28	NA	15	TRBJ2-3	CASSLEQGSRDTQYF	TGTGCCAGCAGTTTGGAGCAGGGCTCACGGGATACGCAGTATTTT
large	TRBV6-5	TRBD1	15	TRBJ1-1	CASSYSRQGRTEAFF	TGTGCCAGCAGTTACTCTAGACAGGGGAGGACTGAAGCTTTCTTT
many	TRBV7-6	NA	13	TRBJ1-1	CASSLQGSAEAFF	TGTGCCAGCAGCTTACAGGGTAGCGCTGAAGCTTTCTTT
few	TRBV7-6	NA	18	TRBJ1-3	CASSLDAPTTISGNTIYF	TGTGCCAGCAGCTTAGATGCCCCAACTACAATCTCTGGAAACACCATATATTTT